This TCR beta chain was observed in a study of CD8 T cells in ankylosing spondylitis. Study-wide findings and caveats: A motif of 7 to 9 highly homologous TCR beta variants was seen as apparently characteristic of ankylosing spondylitis blood.

Many counts were recorded for this clonotype. The antigen is undetermined. TCRdb fed the 5' RACE reads into MiXCR, producing one record per CDR3 protein. Of more than 400,000 distinct CDR3 sequences listed, less than 6% were seen once; the top ten hold roughly 3.2%. The CDR3 runs to 14 residues. Trimming shortened V by 7 bases and J by 0 bases, and 11 bases separated the two germline ends. Germline-derived CDR1 and CDR2 are SGHTA and FQGNSA. The rearrangement joins TRBV7-2 to TRBJ2-3; D call uncertain. The receptor was isolated from a male donor with ankylosing spondylitis. The sequencing input was blood, either unsorted or a sorted T cell fraction (not recorded which). The CDR3 DNA follows: TGTGCCAGCAAAATTCGTTCTAGCACAGATACGCAGTATTTT. Translating gives CASKIRSSTDTQYF.